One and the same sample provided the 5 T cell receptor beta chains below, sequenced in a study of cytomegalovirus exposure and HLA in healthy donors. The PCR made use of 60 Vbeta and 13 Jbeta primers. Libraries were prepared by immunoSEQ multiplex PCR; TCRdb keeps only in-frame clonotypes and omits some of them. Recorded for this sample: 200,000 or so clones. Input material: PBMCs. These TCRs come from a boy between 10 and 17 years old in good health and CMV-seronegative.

The CDR3 DNA reads TGTGCCAGCAGCCAAGTGGCGGGGGGCCTAAGCTCCTACAATGAGCAGTTCTTC. Translating it yields CASSQVAGGLSSYNEQFF. The chain employs TRBV4-2 and TRBJ2-1; 8 bases match TRBD2. Trimming cost V 1 base and J 0 bases; bases outside gene matches: 8. CDR1 is LGHNA and CDR2 is YNFKEQ in the germline V gene. The CDR3 contains 18 residues.

CDR3 loop: CASSSRGQGNEQFF. DNA of the CDR3: TGTGCCAGCAGCTCCCGGGGACAGGGCAATGAGCAGTTCTTC. The chain combines TRBV7-8 with TRBJ2-1; 9 bases fit TRBD1. CDR1 and CDR2 from the germline V gene are SGHVS and FQNEAQ. V shed 4 bases and J 6 bases; nucleotides not matched to a gene: 4. This CDR3 has 14 amino acids.

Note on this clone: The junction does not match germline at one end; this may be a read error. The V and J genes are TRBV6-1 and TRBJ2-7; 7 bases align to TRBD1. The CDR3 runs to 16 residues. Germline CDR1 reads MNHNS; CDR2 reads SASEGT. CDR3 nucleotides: TGTGCCGGCAGTGAAGCGCGGTACAGGGGTACCTACGAGCAGTACTTC. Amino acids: CAGSEARYRGTYEQYF.

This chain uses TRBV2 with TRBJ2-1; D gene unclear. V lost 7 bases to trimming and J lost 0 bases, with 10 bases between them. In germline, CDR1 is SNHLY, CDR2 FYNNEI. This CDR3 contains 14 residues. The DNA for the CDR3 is TGTGCCAGCATCTTCAGTTACTCCTACAATGAGCAGTTCTTC. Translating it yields CASIFSYSYNEQFF.

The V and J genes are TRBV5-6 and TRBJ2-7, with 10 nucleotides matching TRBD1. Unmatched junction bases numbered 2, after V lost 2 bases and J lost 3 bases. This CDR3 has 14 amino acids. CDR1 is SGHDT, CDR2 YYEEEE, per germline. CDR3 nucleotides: TGTGCCAGCAGCTTAAGGGACAGGGGCTACGAGCAGTACTTC. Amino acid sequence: CASSLRDRGYEQYF.